The subject of this entry is one T cell receptor (beta chain). The CDR3 covers 15 residues. With V trimmed by 0 bases and J by 4 bases, 2 bases remained unmatched. In germline, CDR1 is SGHNT, CDR2 YYREEE (reference sequence). These data are taken from a study of technical replicates of blood from four donors. Sequencing used immunoSEQ multiplex PCR; TCRdb keeps in-frame clones, though not all of them. The table records tens of thousands of clones, around nine tenths of them present only once. The receptor's source is a human donor in good health. The chain has TRBV5-4 and TRBJ2-5; TRBD2 agrees at 11 bases. Sequencing was done on a sample of T cells isolated from PBMCs. The CDR3 DNA sequence: TGTGCCAGCAGCTTGGTAGCGGGGGGGCTAGAGACCCAGTACTTC. Translation: CASSLVAGGLETQYF.